This T cell receptor (beta chain) came from a study of cytomegalovirus exposure and HLA in healthy donors (dated by TCRdb to between 2016 and 2019). As for the study more broadly: According to an earlier analysis of 587 of the donors, 150 million to 200 million T cells yielded 90 million to 130 million unique TCR beta sequences and less than 300 Gb of sequence data. An early release covering about 600 HLA-typed donors comprised roughly 300 gigabases of sequencing data and approximately 85 million unique TCR sequences. The genetic ancestry cluster associated with self-reported Caucasian donors included about 81% of the 398 genotyped donors. The study was designed to test whether signatures of past pathogen exposure could be identified by cataloging public T cell receptors. Using immunosequencing, the study profiled T cell repertoires from about 620 subjects and related those repertoires to cytomegalovirus serostatus. Along with the approximately 700-subject first cohort, a separate validation cohort of roughly 110 different subjects was used. The study combined high-throughput TCR immunosequencing, statistical association of individual TCRs with disease status, and machine learning to predict cytomegalovirus infection status. A later analysis re-examined previously published TCR beta repertoires from several hundred donors and added high-resolution HLA genotyping to investigate patterns of TCR occurrence. In the later analysis, no new phenotypic data were used to find candidate immune exposures; instead, reliance was placed on TCR beta sequences and their occurrence across donors. An earlier analysis of 500 to 750 of the donors applied high-throughput TCR beta sequencing to assess whether each TCR beta V gene segment acted as functional or pseudogenic. Donor age, sex, ethnicity and CMV serostatus were collected together with the repertoire data. Genome-wide SNP genotypes for about 55% of the 666 donors were used in a later genetic analysis, which treated that subset as a discovery cohort. Every repertoire in the discovery cohort had been generated on one and the same sequencing platform. HLA typing covered class I and class II loci at four-digit resolution. The number of typed donors differed by locus: about 629-630 for A, B, C, DRB1 and DQB1; 500 to 550 for DQA1; some 610 for DPA1; and approximately 450 for DPB1. Because of strong linkage in the cohort, a handful of DR-DQ haplotypes were treated as single units for association and clustering. Across some 400 genotyped donors of the cohort, an average of about 220,000 unique TCR beta nucleotide sequences per donor were sequenced, and roughly a sixth of those sequences were non-productive.

The cohort consisted of 670 or so healthy bone marrow donors. Cohort members were all nominally healthy when sampled, although unrecorded immune exposures were likely present. The donor tested CMV seropositive and was one of the 289 seropositive cohort members. A peripheral blood sample was collected from each donor, and TCR beta sequencing was performed on peripheral blood mononuclear cells. The Qiagen DNeasy Blood Extraction Kit was used to extract genomic DNA from the blood cell samples. The library was produced with the immunoSEQ multiplex PCR assay. The multiplex PCR relied on a mix of 60 forward primers for TCR Vbeta segments and 13 reverse primers for TCR Jbeta segments. Amplification of the CDR3 region of rearranged TCR beta genes was performed with a multiplex PCR assay on genomic DNA. On the Illumina HiSeq System, the amplified TCR beta libraries were sequenced as 87-base-pair reads. The authors' pipeline ran thus. In a later analysis, tens of millions of unique TCR beta chains were counted across the 666 repertoires, and roughly 10 million of these chains were shared by at least two donors. A nearest-neighbor algorithm error-corrected the raw reads and collapsed the reads into unique sequences, merging closely related sequences to remove PCR and sequencing errors. To assign V, D and J gene segments, CDR3 sequences were aligned to IMGT reference sequences. For a sequence to be retained, a match of at least six nucleotides was required to both a V gene segment and a J gene segment. Rearrangements were classified as productive when the CDR3 lacked stop codons and remained in frame with V and J, and all other rearrangements were classified as non-productive. Following IMGT convention, CDR3 was defined as the stretch from the second conserved V-encoded cysteine up to the conserved J-encoded phenylalanine. The earlier analysis of a few hundred of the donors excluded sequences that lacked an unambiguous match to a single V gene segment. In an earlier analysis of about 590 of the donors, a V segment was called functional when productive rearrangements were above 56.7%, and segregating when the standard deviation between donors exceeded 5%. A statistical classification framework was built for diagnosing cytomegalovirus status from the catalog of TCR beta chain sequences. V and J gene assignment, in a later analysis, came from comparing TCR nucleotide sequences with IMGT/GENE-DB human TR gene sequences. A later analysis assigned CDR3 sequences and most-parsimonious VDJ recombination scenarios with the TCRdist pipeline. A later analysis defined each TCR beta chain by its CDR3 amino acid sequence plus V-gene family, and excluded reads lacking a unique V-gene family. In a later analysis, around 650 highly shared, low-generation-probability nucleotide sequences were removed to address suspected cross-contamination and a sequencing artifact. In a later analysis, a clonal expansion index was calculated for each public chain from normalized within-repertoire ranks of inferred template counts. Generation probabilities in a later analysis came from a VDJ recombination model fitted to out-of-frame rearrangements, and those results were checked against IGoR. In a later analysis, hypergeometric tests were used to score TCR-TCR, TCR-HLA and TCR-CMV co-occurrence, with a repertoire-size bias correction applied to TCR pairs. To estimate false discovery rates, a later analysis permuted the HLA or CMV assignments 20 times. In a later analysis, co-occurring TCRs were grouped using DBSCAN, and TCRdist sequence similarity was added for clustering within HLA-allele-positive subsets. Repertoires with fewer than 30,000 or more than 120,000 public chains were left out of co-occurrence clustering, as were about 5 repertoires with anomalous nucleotide sharing. In its TCRdb copy, this immuneACCESS table keeps in-frame sequences only and misses some clones. Where compared with another copy, unresolved V genes explain less than half of these, and the others have no known cause. V and J calls and clone size follow that table, whereas D and trimming were derived from the DNA. The sample contains approximately 150,000 clones, roughly 87% of them found a single time. Of the sample, around 4.3% falls within the top ten clones.

Overall results and qualifications from the work: A later genetic analysis reported fewer N-insertions in productive TCRs among donors in an Asian-associated ancestry cluster than the roughly 620-donor mean. An earlier analysis of 450 to 750 of the donors showed that most TCR beta V segments appeared in productive rearrangements either about 87% or about 30% of the time, which broadly matched IMGT annotations. Because HLA typing was missing for some donors at each locus, association tests included only the typed subset. Linkage disequilibrium might explain the correlated functional status among segregating V segments, but an unknown experimental factor could not be excluded. In a later analysis, several top co-occurrence clusters were reported to appear linked to parvovirus B19, influenza, CMV and Epstein-Barr virus. A further reported finding was that TCR beta sequences accurately predicted the HLA-A and HLA-B alleles for most subjects in the first cohort. The authors suggested that the approach could potentially be generalized to other disease states and immunological phenotypes. Presence/absence analyses assumed roughly uniform sequencing depth across donors, an assumption that may not hold. In a later analysis, TCR association rates were found to vary across HLA loci, with the most associated TCRs seen for DRB1 alleles and the fewest for HLA-C alleles. Most TCR sequences were seen in very few donors, while some public TCRs were found in many individuals. Some IMGT-functional V segments, including TRBV6-2 and TRBV6-3, could not be told apart with the 87-base-pair reads, so those segments were excluded. This cohort had only TCR beta chains sequenced, and the lack of alpha or paired-chain data limited which features could be detected. A later genetic analysis associated a missense DCLRE1C variant with V-gene and J-gene trimming of TCR beta chains, and an independent cohort replicated the association. Most CMV-associated TCR beta chains appeared to be HLA-restricted in a later analysis, and the HLA associations seemed to be driven largely by CMV exposure. When HLA alleles, especially DR and DQ, strongly co-occurred, TCR associations were difficult to assign to individual alleles. The sequencing pipeline was judged likely to have produced a cluster of highly shared sequence variants as a technical artifact. A total of some 180 TCR beta chains were listed by the study as associated with cytomegalovirus. Because counts were too low, approximately 15 rarely observed V segments, including chromosome 9 orphons, were excluded from the earlier analysis of around 640 of the donors. Immune exposure information for the cohort was limited to CMV serostatus. The classifier was reported to diagnose cytomegalovirus status with high specificity and sensitivity in both the original and validation cohorts. A later analysis found that HLA-associated TCR beta chains were more clonally expanded and had lower generation probabilities than equally common non-associated chains. A few of the identified cytomegalovirus-associated TCR beta chains were confirmed in vitro to be specific for cytomegalovirus antigens. Specific HLA alleles were associated with over 15,000 TCR beta sequences at a false discovery rate of 0.05 in a later analysis.

On this clone: Its antigen remains undetermined. Per-base quality was not reported, and no clone a single base away is much larger than it.

From the germline V gene, CDR1 is SGHVS and CDR2 is FQNEAQ. From cysteine to phenylalanine, the CDR3 is 16 amino acids long. Only the CDR3 portion is preserved as DNA: 48 bases, with reading frame beginning at the first base. From V the trimming removes 6 bases and from J it removes 2 bases, while the gene matches leave 9 bases of the junction unaccounted for. This TCR came from a man in his fifties or sixties in good health and CMV-seropositive. The V and J genes are TRBV7-8 and TRBJ2-2; TRBD1 aligns with 7 central bases. Sequenced sample: PBMCs. Here is the DNA: TGTGCCAGCAGACCCCCGAAGGGGGCTAACACCGGGGAGCTGTTTTTT. Its translation is CASRPPKGANTGELFF.